This TCR beta chain was captured in a study of response to subunit inactivated influenza vaccine. TCRdb re-analysed the RT-PCR reads in MiXCR, keeping a single row per CDR3 protein. The sample holds roughly 170,000 distinct CDR3 sequences, 7.5% to 10% seen once. V was pared by 7 bases and J by 7 bases, with 13 bases between. The germline CDR1 and CDR2 sequences are GTSNPN and SVGIG (reference sequence). This CDR3 contains 11 residues. The rearrangement uses TRBV30 and TRBJ1-2; D unresolved. The TCR originated in a man aged 50-60 years who received an inactivated influenza vaccine. Sequencing was performed on non-naive T cells sorted from PBMCs, taken on the day of vaccination. The CDR3 spells CAYRPITGYTF. CDR3 coding DNA: TGTGCCTACCGACCGATAACTGGCTACACCTTC.